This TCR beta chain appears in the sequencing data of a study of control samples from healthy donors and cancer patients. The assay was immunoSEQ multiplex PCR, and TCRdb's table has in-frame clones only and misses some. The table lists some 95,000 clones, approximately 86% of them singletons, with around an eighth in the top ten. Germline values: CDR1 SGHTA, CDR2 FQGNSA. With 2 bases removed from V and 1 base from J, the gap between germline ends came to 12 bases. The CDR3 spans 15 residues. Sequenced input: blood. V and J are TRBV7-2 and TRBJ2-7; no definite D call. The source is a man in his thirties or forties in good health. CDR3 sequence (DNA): TGTGCCAGCAGCTTAAGGTCTGACGGGTCCTACGAGCAGTACTTC. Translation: CASSLRSDGSYEQYF.